These T cell receptor beta chains were read from a single sample in a study of siplizumab effects on memory and regulatory T cells. The assay was immunoSEQ multiplex PCR, and TCRdb's table has in-frame clones only and misses some. The repertoire holds 70,000 to 90,000 clones, 85% to 90% seen once, with around 16% in the top ten. Material for sequencing was CD4+ T cells sorted from blood. All receptors derive from a human donor in good health. The conserved cysteine and the conserved F or W are not part of the CDR3 here. Each record gives: V gene, J gene, D gene, CDR3 protein. A D gene is named only where the DNA matches it firmly.

TRBV9	TRBJ2-1	NA	ASSGGTPGYEQF
TRBV20-1	TRBJ2-1	NA	SATAYNEQF
TRBV6-1	TRBJ2-3	NA	ASSSGVSTDTQY
TRBV5-1	TRBJ2-2	TRBD2	ASSRGVTGELF
TRBV7-3	TRBJ2-2	NA	ASSNRAGELF
TRBV5-6	TRBJ1-1	NA	ASSAGTSGPEAF
TRBV10-3	TRBJ2-2	NA	AIGQNTGELF
TRBV4-1	TRBJ2-7	TRBD2	ASSQGLAGDSYEQY
TRBV5-1	TRBJ1-1	NA	ASGLGVNTEAF
TRBV21-1	TRBJ2-7	NA	ASSRVSTSGPYEQY
TRBV7-7	TRBJ2-5	TRBD1	ASSLGQTKQETQY
TRBV6-1	TRBJ2-7	TRBD1	ASRTDRGIEQY
TRBV30	TRBJ2-7	NA	AWSTQGNEQY
TRBV30	TRBJ2-7	TRBD2	AWSGLAGYEQY
TRBV4-2	TRBJ2-7	TRBD2	ASSQDMGLAAYEQY
TRBV15	TRBJ2-3	NA	ATAEDFIHGDTQY
TRBV15	TRBJ2-7	TRBD1	ATSRGDRGREQY
TRBV2	TRBJ1-5	TRBD1	ASRRDRGNQPQH
TRBV11-1	TRBJ2-5	NA	ASSLGRVGETQY
TRBV5-1	TRBJ1-2	NA	ASSEGRNIYGYT
TRBV30	TRBJ2-3	TRBD2	AWSLGLAGADTQY
TRBV28	TRBJ1-2	TRBD1	ASSRDRGHANYGYT
TRBV18	TRBJ2-3	TRBD1	ASSRQGASTDTQY
TRBV7-9	TRBJ1-1	TRBD1	ASSTDRGTAEAF
TRBV4-2	TRBJ1-2	NA	ASSQGIHYGYT
TRBV9	TRBJ2-6	NA	ASSLRGGLAGANVLT
TRBV30	TRBJ1-2	NA	AWSGVGYGYT